This TCR beta chain derives from a study of coeliac disease. General observations from the study: Intraepithelial and lamina propria fractions were not highly pure, so cross-contamination was possible.

TCRdb keeps only in-frame clones here, not all; method: immunoSEQ multiplex PCR. The table has fewer than 9,500 clones, under 70% seen once; the top ten hold 20% to 25%. Trimming stripped 6 bases from V and 4 bases from J, with 21 bases between. This CDR3 region has 16 residues. The germline V gene has CDR1 KGHSH and CDR2 LQKENI. This clone occurred once. Its cognate antigen is unknown. The chain carries TRBV18 and TRBJ1-2; D remains ambiguous. Sequencing was done on a sample of lamina propria lymphocytes from the gut. This TCR was recovered from a woman in her sixties or seventies with celiac disease. The CDR3 nucleotides read TGTGCCAGCTCCCCCGGAGGCGACTCAACGACCTATGGCTACACCTTC. Translated: CASSPGGDSTTYGYTF.